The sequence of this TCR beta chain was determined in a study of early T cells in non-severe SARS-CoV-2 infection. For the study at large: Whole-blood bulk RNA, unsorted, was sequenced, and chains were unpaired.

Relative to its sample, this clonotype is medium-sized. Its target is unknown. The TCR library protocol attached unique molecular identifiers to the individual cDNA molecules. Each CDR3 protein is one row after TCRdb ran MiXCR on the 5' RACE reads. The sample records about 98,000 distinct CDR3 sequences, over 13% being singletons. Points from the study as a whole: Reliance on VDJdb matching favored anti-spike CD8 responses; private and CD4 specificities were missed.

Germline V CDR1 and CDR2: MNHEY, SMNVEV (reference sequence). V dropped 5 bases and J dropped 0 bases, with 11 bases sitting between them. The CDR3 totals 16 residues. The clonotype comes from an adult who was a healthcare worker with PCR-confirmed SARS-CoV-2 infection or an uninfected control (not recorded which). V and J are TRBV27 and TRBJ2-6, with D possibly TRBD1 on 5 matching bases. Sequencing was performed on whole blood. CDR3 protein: CASSLTGFSGANVLTF. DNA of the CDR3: TGTGCCAGCAGTCTCACAGGATTCTCTGGGGCCAACGTCCTGACTTTC.